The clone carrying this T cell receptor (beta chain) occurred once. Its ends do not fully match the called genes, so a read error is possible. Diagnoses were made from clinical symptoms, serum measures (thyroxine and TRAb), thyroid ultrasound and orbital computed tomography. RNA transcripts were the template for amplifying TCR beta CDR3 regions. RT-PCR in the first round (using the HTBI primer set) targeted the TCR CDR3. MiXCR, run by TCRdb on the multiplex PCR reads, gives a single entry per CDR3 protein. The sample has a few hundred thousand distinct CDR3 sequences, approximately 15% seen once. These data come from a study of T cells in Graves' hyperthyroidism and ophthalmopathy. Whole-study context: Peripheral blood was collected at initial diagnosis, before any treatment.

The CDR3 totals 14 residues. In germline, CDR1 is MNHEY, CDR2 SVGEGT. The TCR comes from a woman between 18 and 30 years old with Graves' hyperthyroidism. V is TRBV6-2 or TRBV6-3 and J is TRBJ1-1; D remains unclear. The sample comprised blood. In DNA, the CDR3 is TGTGCCAGCACCCGGCGGGCGGTGAACACTGAAACTTTCTTT. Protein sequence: CASTRRAVNTETFF.